These T cell receptor beta chains were read from a single sample in a study of T cell responses to AZD1222 COVID-19 vaccine. This table comes from immunoSEQ multiplex PCR, and its TCRdb copy is limited to in-frame clones, with some not included. The sample lists roughly 170,000 clones; around nine tenths were seen once. The source material was peripheral blood, sampled on day 0 of AZD1222 vaccination. Receptors were obtained from an adult in good health. Each CDR3 is given with its conserved first and last residue. The order of the fields is V gene, clone size, D gene, J gene, CDR3 protein, CDR3 DNA. A D gene is named only where the DNA matches it firmly. Part of the rows lack a size; the others show once, few, many or a class for expanded clones.

>TRBV28|-|TRBD1|TRBJ1-1
CASSFRTGGTNAEAFF
TGTGCCAGCAGTTTCCGGACAGGGGGGACGAACGCTGAAGCTTTCTTT
>TRBV6-5|-|-|TRBJ1-1
CASSYMPTVGGQGAFF
TGTGCCAGCAGTTACATGCCCACAGTTGGGGGCCAGGGGGCTTTCTTT
>TRBV2|-|TRBD2|TRBJ2-7
CASTTGLALLSYEQYF
TGTGCCAGCACCACCGGACTAGCTCTCTTATCCTACGAGCAGTACTTC
>TRBV5-1|-|TRBD1|TRBJ1-4
CASSPRDSKNEKLFF
TGCGCCAGCAGCCCCCGGGACAGTAAAAATGAAAAACTGTTTTTT
>TRBV6-2/TRBV6-3|-|-|TRBJ2-3
CASSSPRAGARGPDTQYF
TGTGCCAGCAGTTCTCCTAGGGCGGGGGCCCGGGGGCCAGATACGCAGTATTTT
>TRBV3-1/TRBV3-2|-|-|TRBJ1-6
CASSQVGRQNPLHF
TGTGCCAGCAGCCAAGTTGGCAGACAAAACCCCCTCCACTTT
>TRBV27|-|-|TRBJ2-1
CASSDTIYNEQFF
TGTGCCAGCAGCGATACCATCTACAATGAGCAGTTCTTC
>TRBV7-2|-|-|TRBJ1-3
CASSFPGANSGNTIYF
TGTGCCAGCAGCTTCCCAGGGGCTAACTCTGGAAACACCATATATTTT
>TRBV7-8|-|TRBD1|TRBJ2-5
CASTPFGQVVLKTQYF
TGTGCCAGCACCCCCTTCGGACAGGTGGTCTTGAAGACCCAGTACTTC
>TRBV10-3|once|-|TRBJ2-2
CAIRATGRAGELFF
TGTGCCATCAGAGCTACAGGGCGCGCCGGGGAGCTGTTTTTT
>TRBV13|-|TRBD1|TRBJ2-7
CASSLWGYRDRGHEQYF
TGTGCCAGCAGCTTATGGGGTTACCGGGACAGGGGCCACGAGCAGTACTTC
>TRBV6-5|-|-|TRBJ2-3
CASSYSLSTDTQYF
TGTGCCAGCAGTTACTCGCTGAGCACAGATACGCAGTATTTT
>TRBV6-1|-|-|TRBJ1-5
CASSDRGYSNQPQHF
TGTGCCAGCAGTGACAGGGGATATAGCAATCAGCCCCAGCATTTT
>TRBV6-5|-|-|TRBJ2-7
CASRLSRQLDEQYF
TGTGCCAGCAGGCTGTCAAGGCAGTTGGACGAGCAGTACTTC
>TRBV2|-|-|TRBJ2-1
CATGRYNEQFF
TGTGCCACTGGACGGTACAATGAGCAGTTCTTC
>TRBV5-1|-|TRBD1|TRBJ1-5
CASSLGQGAGQPQHF
TGCGCCAGCAGCTTGGGACAGGGGGCCGGGCAGCCCCAGCATTTT
>TRBV6-5|-|-|TRBJ2-3
CASKTDSSTDTQYF
TGTGCCAGCAAGACAGATTCTAGCACAGATACGCAGTATTTT
>TRBV11-2|-|-|TRBJ2-7
CASSVFRDLPGEQYF
TGTGCCAGCAGCGTCTTCCGGGACTTACCGGGCGAGCAGTACTTC
>TRBV5-1|-|-|TRBJ2-2
CASSELPQPSNTGELFF
TGCGCCAGCAGCGAACTTCCCCAACCCTCGAACACCGGGGAGCTGTTTTTT
>TRBV7-2|-|-|TRBJ1-4
CASSWNPGTNEKLFF
TGTGCCAGCAGCTGGAACCCGGGCACTAATGAAAAACTGTTTTTT
>TRBV19|once|-|TRBJ1-3
CASSITDSSGNTIYF
TGTGCCAGTAGTATAACCGACAGCTCTGGAAACACCATATATTTT
>TRBV28|-|-|TRBJ2-3
CASQSGGLADTQYF
TGTGCCAGCCAGAGTGGGGGCTTGGCAGATACGCAGTATTTT
>TRBV4-2|-|TRBD2|TRBJ2-2
CASSLLAGVHTGELFF
TGTGCCAGCAGCCTCCTAGCGGGGGTCCACACCGGGGAGCTGTTTTTT
>TRBV11-2|once|TRBD2|TRBJ2-1
CASSLDSSGGAAQFF
TGTGCCAGCAGCTTAGATTCTAGCGGGGGGGCCGCTCAGTTCTTC
>TRBV7-3|-|TRBD2|TRBJ2-1
CASSSLGGDSQFF
TGTGCCAGCAGCTCCCTGGGGGGGGACTCACAGTTCTTC
>TRBV7-2|-|-|TRBJ1-5
CASSTGTSNQPQHF
TGTGCCAGCAGCACCGGGACAAGCAATCAGCCCCAGCATTTT
>TRBV6-4|-|-|TRBJ1-1
CASSGSWTENTEAFF
TGTGCCAGCAGTGGGTCTTGGACAGAGAACACTGAAGCTTTCTTT
>TRBV14|once|-|TRBJ1-3
CASTRGSPGNTIYF
TGTGCCAGCACCAGAGGGTCGCCTGGAAACACCATATATTTT
>TRBV2|-|TRBD1|TRBJ1-1
CASRPQGDTEAFF
TGTGCCAGCAGACCACAGGGGGACACTGAAGCTTTCTTT
>TRBV28|-|TRBD2|TRBJ2-1
CASSLFGLAGGTYNEQFF
TGTGCCAGCAGTTTATTTGGACTAGCGGGAGGGACCTACAATGAGCAGTTCTTC
>TRBV27|-|-|TRBJ1-2
CASRPRRADYGYTF
TGTGCCAGCAGGCCAAGAAGGGCGGACTATGGCTACACCTTC
>TRBV6-5|once|-|TRBJ2-5
CASSPASSWETQYF
TGTGCCAGCAGCCCAGCGTCATCGTGGGAGACCCAGTACTTC
>TRBV20-1|-|-|TRBJ1-5
CSASNQPQHF
TGCAGTGCTAGCAATCAGCCCCAGCATTTT
>TRBV6-4|-|-|TRBJ1-1
CASSPTGGTEAFF
TGTGCCAGCAGCCCGACTGGAGGAACTGAAGCTTTCTTT
>TRBV7-9|once|-|TRBJ1-5
CASSPGLPNQPQHF
TGTGCCAGCAGCCCGGGACTACCGAATCAGCCCCAGCATTTT
>TRBV19|-|-|TRBJ2-6
CASSIPPNSGANVLTF
TGTGCCAGTAGTATCCCTCCTAACTCTGGGGCCAACGTCCTGACTTTC
>TRBV20-1|once|-|TRBJ2-1
CSARDRDEQFF
TGCAGTGCTAGAGATAGGGATGAGCAGTTCTTC
>TRBV20-1|-|-|TRBJ1-6
CSASGGTGGSLHF
TGCAGTGCTAGTGGGGGTACTGGGGGGTCCCTCCACTTT
>TRBV5-1|-|TRBD2|TRBJ2-1
CASSPGGLDLYNEQFF
TGCGCCAGCAGCCCGGGGGGACTAGACCTCTACAATGAGCAGTTCTTC
>TRBV6-2/TRBV6-3|-|TRBD1|TRBJ2-7
CASSKETGSYEQYF
TGTGCCAGCAGCAAGGAGACAGGGTCCTACGAGCAGTACTTC
>TRBV30|-|-|TRBJ1-1
CAWRRRGGTEAFF
TGTGCCTGGAGACGCAGGGGAGGCACTGAAGCTTTCTTT
>TRBV25-1|-|-|TRBJ1-6
CASGTGTVNSPLHF
TGTGCCAGCGGTACCGGGACCGTTAATTCACCCCTCCACTTT
>TRBV6-2/TRBV6-3|-|-|TRBJ2-7
CASSTTGEQYF
TGTGCCAGCAGTACTACGGGGGAGCAGTACTTC
>TRBV5-1|-|TRBD2|TRBJ2-1
CASSISGRSMDEQFF
TGCGCCAGCAGCATTAGCGGGAGATCTATGGATGAGCAGTTCTTC
>TRBV5-1|-|-|TRBJ1-3
CASSLTEGNTIYF
TGCGCCAGCAGCTTAACAGAGGGAAACACCATATATTTT
>TRBV6-5|-|-|TRBJ2-1
CASALGGGPWNEQFF
TGTGCCAGCGCCTTAGGAGGGGGTCCCTGGAATGAGCAGTTCTTC
>TRBV7-9|-|-|TRBJ2-1
CALDGWGLNEQFF
TGTGCCCTCGACGGGTGGGGCCTAAATGAGCAGTTCTTC
>TRBV11-2|many|TRBD2|TRBJ2-7
CASSSGLAGTYEQYF
TGTGCCAGCAGCTCGGGACTAGCGGGGACCTACGAGCAGTACTTC
>TRBV15|-|TRBD2|TRBJ2-5
CATSRDLLRAGGEETQYF
TGTGCCACCAGCAGAGATCTCCTGAGGGCGGGAGGGGAAGAGACCCAGTACTTC
>TRBV5-1|-|-|TRBJ1-1
CASSLEQVALNTEAFF
TGCGCCAGCAGCTTGGAACAGGTAGCTTTGAACACTGAAGCTTTCTTT
>TRBV27|-|-|TRBJ1-6
CASSLRTDLANSPLHF
TGTGCCAGCAGTCTTAGGACAGACTTAGCTAATTCACCCCTCCACTTT
>TRBV9|-|-|TRBJ1-2
CASSVAGTAYGYTF
TGTGCCAGCAGCGTAGCCGGGACCGCCTATGGCTACACCTTC
>TRBV30|few|-|TRBJ1-4
CAWGGGPNEKLFF
TGTGCCTGGGGAGGGGGTCCTAATGAAAAACTGTTTTTT
>TRBV15|-|-|TRBJ2-2
CATARDSAGDTGELFF
TGTGCCACAGCCCGGGACTCCGCCGGGGACACCGGGGAGCTGTTTTTT